What follows are 19 T cell receptor beta chains derived from one specimen sequenced in a study of regulatory T cells in long-lasting Graves disease. To make TCR beta libraries, researchers used iRepertoire HTBI primers and Arm-PCR of CDR3 regions. In TCRdb, the multiplex PCR reads were re-called with MiXCR into one record per CDR3 protein. Of 500,000 to 700,000 distinct CDR3 sequences in the sample, 25% to 30% were seen once. Time point noted: persistent/refractory GD, antithyroid drugs over 5 years with positive TRAb. PBMCs provided the RNA from which the TCR library was made. The specimen was peripheral blood mononuclear cells (PBMCs), collected when the disease was refractory, from a patient treated with antithyroid drugs. Source of these receptors: a female donor with Graves disease.

This clonotype was counted a few times. This sequence joins TRBV5-1 and TRBJ2-2; D call uncertain. CDR3 length: 12 residues. The V gene's germline CDR1 is SGHRS and CDR2 YFSETQ. V gave up 4 bases and J gave up 6 bases, with 7 bases separating them. The CDR3 DNA reads TGCGCCAGCAGCGGACCTTCCGGGGAGCTGTTTTTT. It translates to CASSGPSGELFF.

The chain links TRBV28 to TRBJ1-5, with 10 bases matching TRBD1. V lost 2 bases and J lost 4; bases outside the gene matches: 8. The germline CDR1 and CDR2 sequences are MDHEN and SYDVKM. The CDR3 extends over 17 amino acids. The DNA of the CDR3 is TGTGCCAGCAGTTTAGGGACAGGGGTCTTCAGAAATCAGCCCCAGCATTTT. Protein product: CASSLGTGVFRNQPQHF.

This clonotype has a single count. V gene TRBV5-4 combines with J gene TRBJ1-1, with D perhaps TRBD1 (6 bases). Trimming stripped 5 bases from V and 1 base from J, with 12 bases between. The CDR3 consists of 14 residues. Germline CDR1 is SGHNT and CDR2 is YYREEE (reference sequence). CDR3 nucleotides: TGTGCCAGCAGTCACAGGGCGAAGAACACTGAAGCTTTCTTT. It encodes CASSHRAKNTEAFF.

The chain links TRBV9 to TRBJ1-6; the match to TRBD1 covers 7 bases. This CDR3 is 16 amino acids long. The trim removed 3 bases at V and 8 bases at J, leaving 11 bases unmatched. CDR1 is SGDLS, CDR2 YYNGEE, per germline. CDR3 DNA: TGTGCCAGCAGCGACGGGACAGCTGGAACCTATTCACCCCTCCACTTT. This gives the protein CASSDGTAGTYSPLHF.

V gene TRBV7-2 combines with J gene TRBJ1-2; TRBD1 is a possible D gene (6 bases). Germline V gene data show CDR1 as SGHTA and CDR2 as FQGNSA. Trimming took 0 bases from V and 0 from J, leaving 11 bases between them. The CDR3 runs to 16 residues. CDR3 loop: CASSLAGAGANYGYTF. In DNA form, the CDR3 reads TGTGCCAGCAGCTTAGCCGGGGCAGGGGCTAACTATGGCTACACCTTC.

The chain couples TRBV20-1 to TRBJ1-5; 8 nucleotides match TRBD1. The CDR3 runs 15 residues. The junction had 11 bases not matched to a gene; V was cut back by 4 bases and J by 6 bases. Germline loops: CDR1 DFQATT, CDR2 SNEGSKA (reference sequence). The chain's CDR3 is CSATDLQGASQPQHF. As DNA, the CDR3 is TGCAGTGCTACCGATCTGCAGGGGGCAAGTCAGCCCCAGCATTTT.

This chain connects TRBV28 to TRBJ2-1; the match to TRBD2 covers 7 bases. Germline loops: CDR1 MDHEN, CDR2 SYDVKM. The CDR3 runs to 16 residues. V shed 1 base, J shed 6 bases, and the junction held 9 bases outside the gene matches. The CDR3, as DNA: TGTGCCAGCAGTTTATTAGCGGGCGGACCCATCAATGAGCAGTTCTTC. As protein: CASSLLAGGPINEQFF.

J is TRBJ2-1 and V is TRBV12-3 or TRBV12-4; 10 nucleotides match TRBD2. V gave up 2 bases and J gave up 9 bases; unmatched junction bases: 4. The CDR3 runs to 14 residues. Here the CDR3 DNA reads TGTGCCAGCAGTTTAAGCGGGAGGGCCCTTGAGCAGTTCTTC. It translates to CASSLSGRALEQFF.

The sample holds a few counts of this clonotype. The chain carries TRBV19 and TRBJ1-1; no reliable D call. Germline-derived CDR1 and CDR2 are LNHDA and SQIVND (reference sequence). V shed 9 bases and J shed 4 bases, with 21 bases lying between them. This CDR3 is 15 amino acids long. For the CDR3, the DNA is TGTGCCAGCCAACGGGGAGGAGCTAGGAGCACTGAAGCTTTCTTT. Encoded protein: CASQRGGARSTEAFF.

A single count supports this clonotype. The chain employs TRBV2 and TRBJ2-7; the match to TRBD1 covers 10 bases. The CDR3 covers 15 residues. V shed 4 bases, J shed 2 bases, and the junction held 5 bases outside the gene matches. The germline gives CDR1 SNHLY, CDR2 FYNNEI. The CDR3 DNA reads TGTGCCAGCAGTGGGACAGGGGGAGCAACCTACGAGCAGTACTTC. Its protein is CASSGTGGATYEQYF.

The chain combines TRBV7-3 with TRBJ2-5, with TRBD2 matching 14 bases. Germline V CDR1 and CDR2: SGHTA, FQGTGA. The CDR3 totals 17 residues. Trimming cost V 5 bases and J 3 bases; bases outside gene matches: 8. The CDR3 reads CASSPRGLAGVEETQYF. Written as DNA, the CDR3 is TGTGCCAGCAGCCCTAGGGGACTAGCGGGAGTGGAAGAGACCCAGTACTTC.

The chain couples TRBV6-1 to TRBJ2-7, with D perhaps assigned TRBD1 or TRBD2 (5 bases each). Looked up from germline, CDR1 is MNHNS and CDR2 is SASEGT. The CDR3 contains 17 residues. V was shortened by 6 bases and J by 3 bases, with 24 bases between the two germline ends. DNA of the CDR3: TGTGCCAGCAGGCCCTTGGTTGTGGGGACCGGGCGCTACGAGCAGTACTTC. It specifies CASRPLVVGTGRYEQYF.

The chain combines TRBV30 with TRBJ2-2; maybe TRBD1 (5 bases). CDR1 GTSNPN and CDR2 SVGIG come from the germline V gene (reference sequence). The CDR3 extends over 12 amino acids. The V end was cut by 5 bases, the J end by 5 bases, with 9 bases between. CDR3 nucleotides: TGTGCCTGGTGGGGCGGAACCGGGGAGCTGTTTTTT. Translating it yields CAWWGGTGELFF.

The chain combines TRBV30 with TRBJ2-2, with TRBD1 as a possible D gene (6 bases). The V end was cut by 4 bases, the J end by 1 base, with 10 bases between. CDR3 length: 14 amino acids. Germline CDR1 and CDR2: GTSNPN and SVGIG (reference sequence). The CDR3 protein is CAWTGQWNTGELFF. In nucleotides, the CDR3 is TGTGCCTGGACTGGACAGTGGAACACCGGGGAGCTGTTTTTT. The full variable domain, completed using reference TRBV30 and TRBJ2-2, is SQTIHQWPATLVQPVGSPLSLECTVEGTSNPNLYWYRQAAGRGLQLLFYSVGIGQISSEVPQNLSASRPQDRQFILSSKKLLLSDSGFYLCAWTGQWNTGELFFGEGSRLTVL.

The V and J genes are TRBV4-2 and TRBJ2-7, with 12 bases lining up with TRBD1. V shed 0 bases, J shed 3 bases, and the junction held 6 bases outside the gene matches. CDR1 LGHNA and CDR2 YNFKEQ come from the germline V gene. The CDR3 spans 17 residues. DNA of the CDR3: TGTGCCAGCAGCCAAGATATAGGGACAGGGGGCTTCTACGAGCAGTACTTC. Protein product: CASSQDIGTGGFYEQYF.

This rearrangement joins TRBV4-2 to TRBJ1-5, with D unresolved. Trimming cost V 0 bases and J 5 bases, with 8 bases left between them. Germline lookup yields CDR1 LGHNA and CDR2 YNFKEQ. This CDR3 region has 14 residues. CDR3 sequence reads: CASSQDREHQPQHF. CDR3 sequence (DNA): TGTGCCAGCAGCCAAGACAGAGAACATCAGCCCCAGCATTTT.

The CDR3 DNA sequence: TGTGCCAGCAGGAAGCCAGGGGGCGCGGTGATAGAACAAAGCAATCAGCCCCAGCATTTT. This gives the protein CASRKPGGAVIEQSNQPQHF. This sequence joins TRBV6-1 and TRBJ1-5; TRBD1 agrees at 8 bases. Germline values: CDR1 MNHNS, CDR2 SASEGT. The CDR3 loop spans 20 amino acids. V was pared by 6 bases and J by 1 base, with 20 bases of the junction left unmatched.

The chain is built from TRBV5-1 and TRBJ1-1, with D maybe TRBD1 (6 bases). This CDR3 contains 13 residues. Per the germline V gene, CDR1 is SGHRS and CDR2 is YFSETQ. V was pared by 4 bases and J by 5 bases, with 12 bases between. CDR3 DNA: TGCGCCAGCAGCACGGACAGTACGACTGAAGCTTTCTTT. Translated, it gives CASSTDSTTEAFF.

In nucleotides, the CDR3 is TGTGCCAGCACCGGGACAGGGGGTGTTACCCTCCACTTT. It codes for CASTGTGGVTLHF. The rearrangement uses TRBV27 and TRBJ1-6, with 11 bases that match TRBD1. The CDR3 sequence is 13 residues long. The germline gives CDR1 MNHEY, CDR2 SMNVEV (reference sequence). V shed 7 bases and J 14 bases; nucleotides not matched to a gene: 7.